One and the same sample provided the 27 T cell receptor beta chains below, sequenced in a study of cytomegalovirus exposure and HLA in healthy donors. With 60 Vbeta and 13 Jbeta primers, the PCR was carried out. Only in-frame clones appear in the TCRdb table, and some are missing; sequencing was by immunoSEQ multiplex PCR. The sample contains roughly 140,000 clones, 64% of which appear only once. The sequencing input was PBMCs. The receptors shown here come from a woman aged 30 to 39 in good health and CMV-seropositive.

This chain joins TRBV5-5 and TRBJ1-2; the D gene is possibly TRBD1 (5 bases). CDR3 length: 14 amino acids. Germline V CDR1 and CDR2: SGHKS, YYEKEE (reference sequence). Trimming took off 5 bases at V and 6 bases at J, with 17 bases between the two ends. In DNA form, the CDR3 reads TGTGCCAGCAGAATCGGGGCGGGGGTTGATGGCTACACCTTC. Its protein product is CASRIGAGVDGYTF.

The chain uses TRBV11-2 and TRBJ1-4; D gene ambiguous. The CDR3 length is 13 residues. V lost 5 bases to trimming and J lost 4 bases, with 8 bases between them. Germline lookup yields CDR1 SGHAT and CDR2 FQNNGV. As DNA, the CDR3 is TGTGCCAGCAGCCGGAGTTATAATGAAAAACTGTTTTTT. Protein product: CASSRSYNEKLFF.

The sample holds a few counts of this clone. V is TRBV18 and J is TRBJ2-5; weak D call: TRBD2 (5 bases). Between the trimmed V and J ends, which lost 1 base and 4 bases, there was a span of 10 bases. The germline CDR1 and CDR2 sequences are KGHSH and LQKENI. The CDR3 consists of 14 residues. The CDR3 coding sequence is TGTGCCAGCTCACCACTAGCGTGGGGAGAGACCCAGTACTTC. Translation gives CASSPLAWGETQYF. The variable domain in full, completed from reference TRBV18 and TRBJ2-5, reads NAGVMQNPRHLVRRRGQEARLRCSPMKGHSHVYWYRQLPEEGLKFMVYLQKENIIDESGMPKERFSAEFPKEGPSILRIQQVVRGDSAAYFCASSPLAWGETQYFGPGTRLLVL.

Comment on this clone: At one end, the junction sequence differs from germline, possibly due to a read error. CDR3 loop: CASSRQGTGELFF. The CDR3 region has the DNA TGTGCTAGCAGTCGACAGGGTACAGGGGAGCTGTTTTTT. The rearrangement links TRBV7-7 to TRBJ2-2; 7 nucleotides line up with TRBD1. The CDR3 has 13 amino acids. Germline CDR1 reads SSHAT; CDR2 reads FNYEAQ (reference sequence).

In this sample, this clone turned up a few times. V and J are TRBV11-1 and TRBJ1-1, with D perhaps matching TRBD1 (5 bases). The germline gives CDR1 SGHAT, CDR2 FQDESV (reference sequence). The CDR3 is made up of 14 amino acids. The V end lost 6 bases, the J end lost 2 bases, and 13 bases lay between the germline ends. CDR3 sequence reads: CASSNNGGNTEAFF. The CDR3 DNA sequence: TGTGCCAGCAGTAATAACGGGGGAAACACTGAAGCTTTCTTT. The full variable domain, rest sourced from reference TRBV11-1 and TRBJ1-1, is EAEVAQSPRYKITEKSQAVAFWCDPISGHATLYWYRQILGQGPELLVQFQDESVVDDSQLPKDRFSAERLKGVDSTLKIQPAELGDSAMYLCASSNNGGNTEAFFGQGTRLTVV.

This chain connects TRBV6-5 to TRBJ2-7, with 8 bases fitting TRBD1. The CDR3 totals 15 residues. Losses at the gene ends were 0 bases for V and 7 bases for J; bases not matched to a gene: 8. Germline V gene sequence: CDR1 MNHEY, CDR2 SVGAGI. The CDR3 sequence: CASSYSLQGVEEQYF. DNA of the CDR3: TGTGCCAGCAGTTACTCGTTACAGGGGGTGGAAGAGCAGTACTTC.

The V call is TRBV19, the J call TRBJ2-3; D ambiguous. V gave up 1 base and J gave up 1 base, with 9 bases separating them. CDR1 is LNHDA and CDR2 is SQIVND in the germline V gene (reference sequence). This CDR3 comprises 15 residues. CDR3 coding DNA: TGTGCCAGTAGTATAGGGAGCACCCGCACAGATACGCAGTATTTT. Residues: CASSIGSTRTDTQYF.

The CDR3 DNA reads TGTGCCAGCAGTTTGCAGGGTTCCTATGGCTACACCTTC. As protein: CASSLQGSYGYTF. This chain uses TRBV6-5 with TRBJ1-2; perhaps TRBD1 as D (5 bases). The CDR3 is made up of 13 amino acids. V gave up 4 bases and J gave up 4 bases, with 10 bases separating them. Per germline, CDR1 MNHEY and CDR2 SVGAGI.

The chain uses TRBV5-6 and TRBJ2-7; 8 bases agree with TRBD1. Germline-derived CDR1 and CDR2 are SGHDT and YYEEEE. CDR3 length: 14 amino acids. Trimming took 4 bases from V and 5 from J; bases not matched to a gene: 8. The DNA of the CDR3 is TGTGCCAGCAGCATAGGGACAGGCGGCCACGAGCAGTACTTC. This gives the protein CASSIGTGGHEQYF.

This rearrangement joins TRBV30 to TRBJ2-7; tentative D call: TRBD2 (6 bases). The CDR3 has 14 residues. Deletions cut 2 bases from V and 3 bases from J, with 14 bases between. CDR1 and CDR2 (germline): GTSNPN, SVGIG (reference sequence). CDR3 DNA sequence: TGTGCCTGGAGTTGGGGACTTATCCGCTACGAGCAGTACTTC. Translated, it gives CAWSWGLIRYEQYF.

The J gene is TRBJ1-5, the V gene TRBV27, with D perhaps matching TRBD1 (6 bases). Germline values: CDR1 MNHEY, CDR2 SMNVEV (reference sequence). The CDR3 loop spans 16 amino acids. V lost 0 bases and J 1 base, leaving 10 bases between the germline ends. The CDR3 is CASSLSGQTSNQPQHF. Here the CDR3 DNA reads TGTGCCAGCAGTTTATCAGGACAGACCAGCAATCAGCCCCAGCATTTT.

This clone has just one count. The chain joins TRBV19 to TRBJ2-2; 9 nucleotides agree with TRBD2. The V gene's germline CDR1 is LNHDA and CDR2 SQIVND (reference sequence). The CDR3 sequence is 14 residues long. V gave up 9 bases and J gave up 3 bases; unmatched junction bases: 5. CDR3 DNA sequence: TGTGCCAGCCGACTAGCGGTCTACACCGGGGAGCTGTTTTTT. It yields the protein CASRLAVYTGELFF.

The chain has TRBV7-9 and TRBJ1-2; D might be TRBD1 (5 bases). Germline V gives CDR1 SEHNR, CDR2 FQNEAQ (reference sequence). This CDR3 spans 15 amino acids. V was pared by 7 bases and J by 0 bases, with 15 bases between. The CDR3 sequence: CASNRGGTTNYGYTF. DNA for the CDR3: TGTGCCAGCAATCGAGGAGGGACTACTAACTATGGCTACACCTTC.

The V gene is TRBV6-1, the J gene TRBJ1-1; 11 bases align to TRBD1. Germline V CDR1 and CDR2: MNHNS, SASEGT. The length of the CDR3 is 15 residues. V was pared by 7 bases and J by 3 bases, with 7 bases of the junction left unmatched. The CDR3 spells CASMGTGGKHTEAFF. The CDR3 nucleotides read TGTGCCAGCATGGGGACAGGGGGAAAACACACTGAAGCTTTCTTT.

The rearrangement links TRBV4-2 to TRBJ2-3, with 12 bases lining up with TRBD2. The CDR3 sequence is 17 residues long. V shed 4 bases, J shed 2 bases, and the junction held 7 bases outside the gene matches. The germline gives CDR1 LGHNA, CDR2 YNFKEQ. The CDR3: CASSRASGGALTDTQYF. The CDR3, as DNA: TGTGCCAGCAGCCGAGCTAGCGGGGGGGCCCTCACAGATACGCAGTATTTT.

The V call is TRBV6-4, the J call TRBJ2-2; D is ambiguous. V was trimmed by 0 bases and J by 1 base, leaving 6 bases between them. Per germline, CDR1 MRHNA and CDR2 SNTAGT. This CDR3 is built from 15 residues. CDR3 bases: TGTGCCAGCAGTGACTCGAGACTGAACACCGGGGAGCTGTTTTTT. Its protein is CASSDSRLNTGELFF.

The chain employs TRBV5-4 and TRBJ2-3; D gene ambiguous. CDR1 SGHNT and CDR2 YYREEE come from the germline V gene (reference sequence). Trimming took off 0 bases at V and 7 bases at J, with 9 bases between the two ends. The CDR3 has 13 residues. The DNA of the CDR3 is TGTGCCAGCAGCTTGGTACCCCTAAATACGCAGTATTTT. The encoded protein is CASSLVPLNTQYF.

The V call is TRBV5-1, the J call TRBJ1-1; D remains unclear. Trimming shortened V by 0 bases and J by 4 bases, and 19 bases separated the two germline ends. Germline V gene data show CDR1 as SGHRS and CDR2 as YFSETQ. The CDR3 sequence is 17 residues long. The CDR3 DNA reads TGCGCCAGCAGCTTGGGGCAGAACTCCCGGAACAGCACTGAAGCTTTCTTT. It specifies CASSLGQNSRNSTEAFF. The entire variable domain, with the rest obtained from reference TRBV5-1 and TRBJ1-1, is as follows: KAGVTQTPRYLIKTRGQQVTLSCSPISGHRSVSWYQQTPGQGLQFLFEYFSETQRNKGNFPGRFSGRQFSNSRSEMNVSTLELGDSALYLCASSLGQNSRNSTEAFFGQGTRLTVV.

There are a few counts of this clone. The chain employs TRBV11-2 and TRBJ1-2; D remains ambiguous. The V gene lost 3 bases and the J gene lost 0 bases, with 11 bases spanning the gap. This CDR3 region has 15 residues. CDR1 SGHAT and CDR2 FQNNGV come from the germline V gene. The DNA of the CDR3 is TGTGCCAGCAGCTTTTTAGGAGTAGCTAACTATGGCTACACCTTC. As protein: CASSFLGVANYGYTF.

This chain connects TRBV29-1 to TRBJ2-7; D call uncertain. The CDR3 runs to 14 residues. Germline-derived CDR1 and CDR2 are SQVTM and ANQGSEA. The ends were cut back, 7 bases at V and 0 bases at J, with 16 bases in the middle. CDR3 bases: TGCAGCGAGATAAGTGAACTCCGCTCCTACGAGCAGTACTTC. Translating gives CSEISELRSYEQYF.

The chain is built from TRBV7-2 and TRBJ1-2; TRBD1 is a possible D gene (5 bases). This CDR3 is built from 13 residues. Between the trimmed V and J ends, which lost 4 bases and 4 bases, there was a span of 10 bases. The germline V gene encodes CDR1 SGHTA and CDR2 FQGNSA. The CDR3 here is CASSSGISYGYTF. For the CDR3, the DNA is TGTGCCAGCAGCTCAGGGATATCCTATGGCTACACCTTC.

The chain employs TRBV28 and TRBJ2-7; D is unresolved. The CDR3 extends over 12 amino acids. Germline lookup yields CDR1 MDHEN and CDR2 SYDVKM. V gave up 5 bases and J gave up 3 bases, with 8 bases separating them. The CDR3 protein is CASSKSYYEQYF. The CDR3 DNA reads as TGTGCCAGCAGTAAATCTTACTACGAGCAGTACTTC.

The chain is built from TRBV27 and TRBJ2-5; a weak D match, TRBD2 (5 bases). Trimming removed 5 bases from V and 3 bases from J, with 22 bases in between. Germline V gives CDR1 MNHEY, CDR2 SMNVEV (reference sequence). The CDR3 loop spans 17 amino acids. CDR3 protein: CASSLLVPGLGEETQYF. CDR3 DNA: TGTGCCAGCAGTCTTTTGGTCCCCGGCCTCGGGGAAGAGACCCAGTACTTC.

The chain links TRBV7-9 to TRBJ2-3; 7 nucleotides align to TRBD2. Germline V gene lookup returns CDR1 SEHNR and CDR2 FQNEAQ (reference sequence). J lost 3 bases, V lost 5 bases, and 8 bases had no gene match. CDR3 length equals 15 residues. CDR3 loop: CASSPYGGTTDTQYF. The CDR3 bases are TGTGCCAGCAGCCCCTACGGGGGGACTACAGATACGCAGTATTTT. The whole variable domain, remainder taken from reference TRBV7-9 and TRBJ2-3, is DTGVSQNPRHKITKRGQNVTFRCDPISEHNRLYWYRQTLGQGPEFLTYFQNEAQLEKSRLLSDRFSAERPKGSFSTLEIQRTEQGDSAMYLCASSPYGGTTDTQYFGPGTRLTVL.

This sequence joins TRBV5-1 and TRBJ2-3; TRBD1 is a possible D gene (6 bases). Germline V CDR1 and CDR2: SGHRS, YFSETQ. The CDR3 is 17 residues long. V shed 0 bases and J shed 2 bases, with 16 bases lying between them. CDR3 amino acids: CASSLEGRGTDTDTQYF. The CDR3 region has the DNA TGCGCCAGCAGCTTGGAGGGCAGGGGCACGGACACAGATACGCAGTATTTT.

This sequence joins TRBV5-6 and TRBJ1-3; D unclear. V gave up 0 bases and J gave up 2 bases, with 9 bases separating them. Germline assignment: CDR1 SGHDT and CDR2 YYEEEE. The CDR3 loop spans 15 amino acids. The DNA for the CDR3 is TGTGCCAGCAGCTTGGTATCAGGCACTGGAAACACCATATATTTT. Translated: CASSLVSGTGNTIYF.

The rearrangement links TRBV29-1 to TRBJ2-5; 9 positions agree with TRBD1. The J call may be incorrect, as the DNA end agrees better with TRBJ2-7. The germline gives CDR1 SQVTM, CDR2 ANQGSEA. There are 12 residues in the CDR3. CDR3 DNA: TGCAGCGCCGCGGACAGGGGCTACGAGCAGTACTTC. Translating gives CSAADRGYEQYF.